This T cell receptor (beta chain) was obtained from a study of T cells after yellow fever vaccination. General study findings and limits: FACS-sorted repertoires might harbor abundant contaminating clonotypes from the bulk population. The CD4 compartment and the CD8 compartment contained a small share of clonotypes in common.

Trimming took 8 bases from V and 3 from J; bases not matched to a gene: 12. The germline gives CDR1 KGHSH, CDR2 LQKENI. The CDR3 extends over 17 amino acids. This clonotype has only a few counts. Its target is not known. In making TCR cDNA, 5'RACE template switching added a universal primer site and UMIs to it. TCRdb re-called the 5' RACE reads through MiXCR, storing one row per CDR3 protein. Of over 250,000 distinct CDR3 sequences detected, about 4% appear once; the ten largest clones hold around 23%. The specimen comprised PBMCs, sampled 5 days after the yellow fever booster vaccination. This chain connects TRBV18 to TRBJ1-4; 10 nucleotides align to TRBD1. The receptor's source is a young man who received the YFV17D yellow fever vaccine. This CDR3 is CASAHHWTGGANEKLFF. DNA of the CDR3: TGTGCCAGCGCTCACCATTGGACAGGGGGAGCTAATGAAAAACTGTTTTTT.